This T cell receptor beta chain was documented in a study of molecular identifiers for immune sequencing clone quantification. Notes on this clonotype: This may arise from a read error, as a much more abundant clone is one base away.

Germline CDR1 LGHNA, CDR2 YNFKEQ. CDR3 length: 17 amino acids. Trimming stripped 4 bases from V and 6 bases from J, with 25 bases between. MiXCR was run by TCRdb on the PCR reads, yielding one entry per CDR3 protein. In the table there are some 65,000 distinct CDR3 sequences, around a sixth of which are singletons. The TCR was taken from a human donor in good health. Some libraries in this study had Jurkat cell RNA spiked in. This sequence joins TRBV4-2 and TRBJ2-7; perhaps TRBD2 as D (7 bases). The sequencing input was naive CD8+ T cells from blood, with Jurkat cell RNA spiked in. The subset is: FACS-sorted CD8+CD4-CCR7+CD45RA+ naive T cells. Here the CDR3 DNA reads TGTGCCAGCAGCCTCGCACTTCAGAGGGGGGGGATCGGCGAGCAGTACTTC. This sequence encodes CASSLALQRGGIGEQYF.